The 7 T cell receptor beta chains in this list originate from one sample, sequenced in a study of CD8+ T cells in alopecia areata. The sequencing template was cDNA reverse transcribed from extracted RNA. The repertoire was sequenced with immunoSEQ multiplex PCR; TCRdb's copy has only in-frame clones and lacks some. The table lists roughly 230,000 clones, less than 50% of them singletons. Treatment described: oral pan-JAK inhibitor, 5-10 mg twice daily. This material consisted of CD4+ T cells sorted from blood, taken around week 36, from a patient treated with tofacitinib. These receptors were collected from a human donor with alopecia areata.

V gene TRBV11-2 combines with J gene TRBJ2-2, with D unresolved. Looked up from germline, CDR1 is SGHAT and CDR2 is FQNNGV. The CDR3 length is 13 residues. The germline V and J ends were trimmed by 6 bases and 3 bases, with 8 bases remaining between them. The CDR3 region is CASSLLYTGELFF. CDR3 bases: TGTGCCAGCAGTTTACTATACACCGGGGAGCTGTTTTTT.

This clone was seen more than once but under ten times. The rearrangement uses TRBV19 and TRBJ2-1; 9 bases map to TRBD2. Trimming removed 8 bases from V and 7 bases from J; junction bases left unmatched: 12. Germline V CDR1 and CDR2: LNHDA, SQIVND (reference sequence). The CDR3 has 15 residues. In nucleotides, the CDR3 is TGTGCCAGTCGCAGCTCTAGCGGGATCGGGAATGAGCAGTTCTTC. This gives the protein CASRSSSGIGNEQFF.

This CDR3 is CASGISGANVLTF. The CDR3 region has the DNA TGCGCCAGCGGGATCTCTGGGGCCAACGTCCTGACTTTC. This sequence joins TRBV4-3 and TRBJ2-6, with D unclear. This CDR3 region has 13 residues. Germline assignment: CDR1 LGHNA and CDR2 YSLEER. V was clipped by 8 bases and J by 0 bases, with 5 bases between them.

The CDR3 coding sequence is TGTGCCATCAGTGAGTCGAGGGGAAACTATGGCTACACCTTC. Amino acids: CAISESRGNYGYTF. The rearrangement uses TRBV10-3 and TRBJ1-2, with D possibly matching TRBD1 (5 bases). Germline values: CDR1 ENHRY, CDR2 SYGVKD. CDR3 length: 14 residues. The V and J ends lost 0 bases and 2 bases respectively, with 7 bases between them.

This clone was detected only a few times. V and J are TRBV30 and TRBJ2-2; TRBD2 matches at 8 bases. With 8 bases clipped from V and 5 bases from J, the junction kept 16 bases outside the gene matches. This CDR3 is built from 16 residues. Germline-derived CDR1 and CDR2 are GTSNPN and SVGIG (reference sequence). CDR3 protein: CAPKITTSGPTGELFF. The CDR3 DNA sequence: TGTGCCCCCAAAATCACCACTAGCGGTCCGACCGGGGAGCTGTTTTTT.

In its sample, this clone was seen many times. The chain carries TRBV5-1 and TRBJ1-1, with 7 nucleotides matching TRBD1. J lost 4 bases, V lost 2 bases, and 11 bases had no gene match. The CDR3 consists of 16 residues. Looked up from germline, CDR1 is SGHRS and CDR2 is YFSETQ. CDR3 region: CASSFETGTRGTEAFF. Here the CDR3 DNA reads TGCGCCAGCAGCTTCGAGACAGGGACCCGTGGCACTGAAGCTTTCTTT.

J is TRBJ1-1 and V is TRBV30, with D perhaps TRBD1 (6 bases). CDR1 and CDR2 from the germline V gene are GTSNPN and SVGIG (reference sequence). The V gene lost 1 base and the J gene lost 2 bases, with 14 bases spanning the gap. The CDR3 has 15 residues. CDR3 region: CAWSGQQGANTEAFF. The CDR3 bases are TGTGCCTGGAGTGGCCAACAGGGTGCAAACACTGAAGCTTTCTTT.